This TCR beta chain was sequenced in a study of blood T cell repertoires in COVID-19. Measured with immunoSEQ multiplex PCR; TCRdb has only the in-frame clones, and not every one. The sample records 250,000 to 300,000 clones, roughly 91% being singletons. Those who participated ranged in age from roughly 18 to 89 years and resided in under 25 US areas. The sequencing input was PBMCs or T cells enriched from blood (not recorded which). The TCR was taken from a woman aged 55-75 years who had recovered from COVID-19.

The CDR3 sequence: CATRTSGRPNTGELFF. In DNA form, the CDR3 reads TGTGCCACTAGGACTAGCGGGAGGCCGAACACCGGGGAGCTGTTTTTT. The chain employs TRBV11-1 and TRBJ2-2; 14 positions agree with TRBD2. This CDR3 region has 16 residues. Germline lookup yields CDR1 SGHAT and CDR2 FQDESV (reference sequence). V was pared by 10 bases and J by 0 bases, with 4 bases of the junction left unmatched.